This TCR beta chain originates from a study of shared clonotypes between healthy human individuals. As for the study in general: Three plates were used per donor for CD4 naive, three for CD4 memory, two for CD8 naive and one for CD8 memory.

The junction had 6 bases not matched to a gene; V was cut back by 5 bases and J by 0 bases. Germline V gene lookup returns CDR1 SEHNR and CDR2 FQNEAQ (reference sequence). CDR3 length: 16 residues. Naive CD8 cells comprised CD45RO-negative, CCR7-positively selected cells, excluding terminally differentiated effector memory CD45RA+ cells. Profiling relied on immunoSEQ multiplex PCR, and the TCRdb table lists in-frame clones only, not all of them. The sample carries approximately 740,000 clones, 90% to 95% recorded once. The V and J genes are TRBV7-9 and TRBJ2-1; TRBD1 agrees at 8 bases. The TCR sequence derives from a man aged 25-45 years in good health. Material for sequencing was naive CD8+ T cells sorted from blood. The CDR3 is CASSTRTGPSYNEQFF. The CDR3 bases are TGTGCCAGCAGCACAAGGACAGGGCCCTCCTACAATGAGCAGTTCTTC.